The rows below give T cell receptor beta chains drawn from one sample of a study of blood T cell repertoires in COVID-19. Using immunoSEQ multiplex PCR, the repertoire was profiled, and TCRdb retains in-frame clones only, with some absent. The sample has more than 85,000 clones, about nine tenths seen once. What was sequenced was peripheral blood. Receptors originate from a woman in her 70s with acute or convalescent COVID-19. CDR3s include the opening cysteine and the closing phenylalanine or tryptophan. D genes are given only for firm matches. Clone size is shown for a subset of rows, as once, few, many or a class of expanded clone.

v_gene: TRBV7-9
d_gene: TRBD2
j_gene: TRBJ2-3
abundance: -
CDR3aa: CASSRLSTLPPGLAGGPSTDTQYF
CDR3nt: TGTGCCAGCAGCAGGCTGTCCACCCTCCCCCCCGGACTAGCGGGGGGGCCTAGCACAGATACGCAGTATTTT

v_gene: TRBV19
d_gene: -
j_gene: TRBJ1-4
abundance: -
CDR3aa: CASSSQSVEKLFF
CDR3nt: TGTGCCAGTAGTTCTCAGTCCGTTGAAAAACTGTTTTTT

v_gene: TRBV12-3/TRBV12-4
d_gene: -
j_gene: TRBJ1-3
abundance: -
CDR3aa: CASRRPGNTIYF
CDR3nt: TGTGCCAGCAGGAGGCCTGGAAACACCATATATTTT

v_gene: TRBV3-1/TRBV3-2
d_gene: -
j_gene: TRBJ1-6
abundance: -
CDR3aa: CASSQFAGINNSPLHF
CDR3nt: TGTGCCAGCAGCCAATTCGCAGGGATCAATAATTCACCCCTCCACTTT

v_gene: TRBV28
d_gene: -
j_gene: TRBJ2-2
abundance: -
CDR3aa: CASSSARRGKTGELFF
CDR3nt: TGTGCCAGCAGTTCCGCCCGCCGGGGGAAGACCGGGGAGCTGTTTTTT

v_gene: TRBV18
d_gene: TRBD2
j_gene: TRBJ2-3
abundance: -
CDR3aa: CASSPRLAGGTDTQYF
CDR3nt: TGTGCCAGCTCACCACGACTAGCGGGAGGGACAGATACGCAGTATTTT

v_gene: TRBV30
d_gene: -
j_gene: TRBJ1-6
abundance: -
CDR3aa: CACPGHPSSYNSPLHF
CDR3nt: TGTGCCTGCCCGGGACACCCGAGCTCCTATAATTCACCCCTCCACTTT

v_gene: TRBV5-1
d_gene: -
j_gene: TRBJ2-2
abundance: -
CDR3aa: CASSLSRARGTGELFF
CDR3nt: TGCGCCAGCAGTTTGAGCAGGGCACGTGGCACCGGGGAGCTGTTTTTT

v_gene: TRBV7-7
d_gene: TRBD2
j_gene: TRBJ2-5
abundance: -
CDR3aa: CASSLGWASGPQETQYF
CDR3nt: TGTGCTAGCAGCCTGGGGTGGGCTAGCGGGCCCCAAGAGACCCAGTACTTC

v_gene: TRBV6-2/TRBV6-3
d_gene: TRBD1
j_gene: TRBJ1-5
abundance: -
CDR3aa: CASSHPDRSNQPQHF
CDR3nt: TGTGCCAGCAGCCACCCGGACAGGAGCAATCAGCCCCAGCATTTT

v_gene: TRBV25-1
d_gene: -
j_gene: TRBJ1-2
abundance: few
CDR3aa: CASSEFGQIYGYTF
CDR3nt: TGTGCCAGCAGTGAATTCGGACAAATCTATGGCTACACCTTC

v_gene: TRBV18
d_gene: TRBD2
j_gene: TRBJ2-3
abundance: -
CDR3aa: CASSPQFALAGGIYSTDTQYF
CDR3nt: TGTGCCAGCTCACCACAATTCGCCCTAGCGGGAGGTATTTATAGCACAGATACGCAGTATTTT

v_gene: TRBV13
d_gene: TRBD2
j_gene: TRBJ2-3
abundance: -
CDR3aa: CASSSTGLAGGPVTNTQYF
CDR3nt: TGTGCCAGCAGCTCGACGGGACTAGCGGGAGGGCCGGTTACGAATACGCAGTATTTT

v_gene: TRBV5-1
d_gene: TRBD1
j_gene: TRBJ2-1
abundance: -
CDR3aa: CASSPGQGGPNEQFF
CDR3nt: TGCGCCAGCAGCCCGGGACAGGGGGGTCCCAATGAGCAGTTCTTC

v_gene: TRBV6-1
d_gene: TRBD1
j_gene: TRBJ1-4
abundance: -
CDR3aa: CASSERPGQGSNEKLFF
CDR3nt: TGTGCCAGCAGTGAGAGACCGGGACAGGGGTCGAATGAAAAACTGTTTTTT

v_gene: TRBV30
d_gene: TRBD1
j_gene: TRBJ1-5
abundance: -
CDR3aa: CAWSVRAGTGVYSNQPQHF
CDR3nt: TGTGCCTGGAGTGTAAGGGCAGGGACAGGGGTCTATAGCAATCAGCCCCAGCATTTT

v_gene: TRBV7-6
d_gene: TRBD1
j_gene: TRBJ1-1
abundance: few
CDR3aa: CASSRGQGNTEAFF
CDR3nt: TGTGCCAGCAGCCGGGGACAGGGAAACACTGAAGCTTTCTTT

v_gene: TRBV30
d_gene: TRBD1
j_gene: TRBJ1-3
abundance: -
CDR3aa: CAWSVTGGSGNTIYF
CDR3nt: TGTGCCTGGAGTGTAACAGGGGGGTCTGGAAACACCATATATTTT

v_gene: TRBV6-6
d_gene: -
j_gene: TRBJ1-6
abundance: -
CDR3aa: CASSPQNSGVRNNSPLHF
CDR3nt: TGTGCCAGCAGTCCGCAAAATTCAGGGGTTCGGAATAATTCACCCCTCCACTTT

v_gene: TRBV10-3
d_gene: TRBD1
j_gene: TRBJ1-5
abundance: -
CDR3aa: CATNRQGQGQPQHF
CDR3nt: TGTGCCACAAACCGACAGGGGCAAGGACAGCCCCAGCATTTT